This TCR beta chain comes out of a study of blood T cell repertoires in COVID-19. Germline trimming cut 3 bases from V and 4 bases from J; bases unmatched to any gene: 27. The germline V gene has CDR1 MDHEN and CDR2 SYDVKM. The CDR3 consists of 22 residues. TCRdb keeps only in-frame clones here, not all; method: immunoSEQ multiplex PCR. The table has some 180,000 clones, around 85% seen once; the top ten hold 13%. Sequencing input: peripheral blood. This chain connects TRBV28 to TRBJ2-3; TRBD2 matches 8 bases. The sequence derives from a man aged 45 to 65 who had recovered from COVID-19. Here the CDR3 reads CASSFRVGVGLEKRERADTQYF. DNA of the CDR3: TGTGCCAGCAGTTTTCGTGTTGGGGTTGGTTTGGAAAAGCGGGAGCGCGCAGATACGCAGTATTTT.